The clone carrying this TCR beta chain was seen ten or more times. What it binds is unknown. This CDR3 has 12 amino acids. Trimming pared 8 bases from V and 3 bases from J, leaving 9 bases between. Per the germline V gene, CDR1 is SGHVS and CDR2 is FNYEAQ. These data originate in a study of identical twins. Broader study findings: One should note that invariant MAIT and iNKT cells could partly confound zero-insertion analyses.

There were only healthy Caucasians among the donors. A single record per CDR3 protein comes from TCRdb applying MiXCR to the 5' RACE reads. The repertoire holds a few hundred thousand distinct CDR3 sequences, with more than 9% as singletons. These same data were also listed under a study on yellow fever vaccine responses in identical twins.

The sequence derives from a woman aged 18-35 years in good health. Sequencing input: PBMCs. V usage is TRBV7-6 and J usage is TRBJ2-3; D perhaps matches TRBD2 (5 bases). The CDR3 DNA follows: TGTGCCAGCGAGGGTGCAACAGATACGCAGTATTTT. This translates into CASEGATDTQYF.